The count of the clone carrying this T cell receptor beta chain is one. Antigen unknown. The data were taken from a study of multiple sclerosis patients with progressive multifocal leukoencephalopathy. This was a survey-level run. Assay used: immunoSEQ multiplex PCR; TCRdb lists only in-frame clones, some missing. The sample carries 25,000 to 35,000 clones, over 90% recorded once. Time point reported: before natalizumab initiation. This CDR3 comprises 18 residues. Germline assignment: CDR1 SGHTA and CDR2 FQGNSA. Trimming left V 5 bases short and J 3 bases short, with 24 bases between. Points from the study as a whole: Before and during natalizumab, the clones expanded at PML already existed. No common TRBV or TRBJ usage or pairing appeared at PML. In most PML patients, TRB repertoires appeared less diverse by entropy.

The rearrangement links TRBV7-2 to TRBJ2-3; the D gene is possibly TRBD2 (5 bases). This clonotype was obtained from a man aged 25 to 40 with multiple sclerosis. Source material: PBMCs. DNA for the CDR3: TGTGCCAGCAGCCCCTTTTGGGCGGGTGCCATGGCGACAGATACGCAGTATTTT. Translating it yields CASSPFWAGAMATDTQYF.